The 5 T cell receptor beta chains presented below share a single source sample, sequenced in a study of cytomegalovirus exposure and HLA in healthy donors (dated by TCRdb to the late 2010s). Libraries were built with the immunoSEQ multiplex PCR assay. The multiplex PCR relied on a mix of 60 forward primers for TCR Vbeta segments and 13 reverse primers for TCR Jbeta segments. In its TCRdb copy, this immuneACCESS table keeps in-frame sequences only and misses some clones. Where compared with another copy, unresolved V genes explain less than half of these, and the others have no known cause. The sample yields some 130,000 clones; roughly two thirds were counted once. The ten largest clones take up around 1.6% of the sample. The sequencing input was PBMCs. The receptors here all came from a man under 40 in good health and CMV-seropositive.

This clone was detected a few times. The V call is TRBV7-9, the J call TRBJ2-3; D not resolved. Germline V gives CDR1 SEHNR, CDR2 FQNEAQ (reference sequence). There are 16 residues in the CDR3. V was clipped by 4 bases and J by 2 bases, with 16 bases between them. In nucleotides, the CDR3 is TGTGCCAGCAGCTCTCATACCAGAAGAAACACAGATACGCAGTATTTT. It is translated as CASSSHTRRNTDTQYF.

This clone was observed a handful of times. Here the CDR3 DNA reads TGTGCCAGCAGTGACTCCTATGAGGGGGAGCTGTTTTTT. It yields the protein CASSDSYEGELFF. J is TRBJ2-2 and V is TRBV6-4; D gene unclear. Per the germline V gene, CDR1 is MRHNA and CDR2 is SNTAGT. V was pared by 0 bases and J by 8 bases, with 7 bases between. CDR3 length: 13 residues.

V is TRBV7-3 and J is TRBJ2-7; TRBD2 agrees at 9 bases. The V segment lost 5 bases and the J segment 6 bases; nucleotides outside the gene matches: 14. CDR1 and CDR2 (germline): SGHTA, FQGTGA. The CDR3 consists of 16 residues. CDR3 sequence: CASSLIGGRDTSEQYF. The CDR3 nucleotides read TGTGCCAGCAGCCTGATTGGCGGGAGGGATACTTCCGAGCAGTACTTC.

This clone was observed once. V usage is TRBV2 and J usage is TRBJ1-6; D might be TRBD1 (6 bases). Trimming left V 11 bases short and J 10 bases short, with 21 bases between. The CDR3 has 14 amino acids. Germline loops: CDR1 SNHLY, CDR2 FYNNEI. Here the CDR3 DNA reads TGTGCCGGAGATCTACAGGGCTCAAGGTCACCCCTCCACTTT. This translates into CAGDLQGSRSPLHF.

The chain joins TRBV30 to TRBJ2-4; a possible D gene is TRBD2 (6 bases). V was shortened by 3 bases and J by 6 bases, with 12 bases between the two germline ends. The CDR3 spans 13 residues. Per germline, CDR1 GTSNPN and CDR2 SVGIG (reference sequence). The CDR3 protein is CAWSPPSVNIQYF. Written as DNA, the CDR3 is TGTGCCTGGAGCCCGCCTAGCGTAAACATTCAGTACTTC.